This T cell receptor beta chain was captured by sequencing in a study of T cell repertoires in cytomegalovirus infection. At the level of the study: Well-studied HLA-B-restricted epitopes and recently identified HLA-C-restricted epitopes of CMV were both used in the study. Public TCR beta signatures provided an indication of both CMV infection and a matching HLA type.

A remark on this clonotype: Its antigen is currently unknown.

TCRdb re-derived calls from the reads in MiXCR, one entry per CDR3 protein. Among about 830,000 distinct CDR3 sequences listed, about 31% were seen once. Overall study results and limits: CMV-specific TCR beta clonotypes restricted by HLA-C were the ones dominating the ex vivo response. Totalled public TCR beta family frequency picked out people who carried CMV plus the relevant HLA.

The source was cultured CD8+ T cells from PBMCs, collected from culture after CMV antigen stimulation. The clonotype comes from a human donor in good health (CMV status not recorded). Some clones in this sample may be carry-over from other donors' samples.

CDR3 coding DNA: TGCAGTGCTAGAGATAAGTGGGGCTACACCTTC. It is translated as CSARDKWGYTF. The chain links TRBV20-1 to TRBJ1-2, with no clear D. The CDR3 runs to 11 residues. Germline values: CDR1 DFQATT, CDR2 SNEGSKA (reference sequence). The ends were cut back, 0 bases at V and 8 bases at J, with 7 bases in the middle.